A selection of T cell receptor beta chains follows, all from one sample in a study of regulatory T cells in long-lasting Graves disease. TCRdb passed the multiplex PCR reads through MiXCR, listing each CDR3 protein once. The sample comprises a few hundred thousand distinct CDR3 sequences, over 15% of which are singletons, and 25% to 30% rests with the top ten. This sample also belongs to another study, concerning T cells in Graves' hyperthyroidism and ophthalmopathy.

The sequenced sample was peripheral blood mononuclear cells (PBMCs), obtained at new diagnosis, from a patient treated with antithyroid drugs. Source of these receptors: a man aged 35 to 55 with Graves disease. Both conserved end residues are part of each CDR3.

>TRBV29-1|TRBJ1-2
CSAGQANYGYTF
>TRBV7-2|.
CASSDNVGQGMDEQFF
>TRBV20-1|TRBJ2-1
CSAATPRYNEQFF
>TRBV18|TRBJ1-5
CASSPDSHRGQPQHF
>TRBV28|TRBJ1-5
CASSLSDRRNQPQHF
>TRBV25-1|TRBJ1-6
CASSGDGKNSPLHF
>TRBV7-9|TRBJ2-1
CASSFTSGGGQNEQFF
>TRBV11-2|TRBJ1-1
CASSLVGLEAFF
>TRBV20-1|TRBJ1-5
CSHIRDQPQHF
>TRBV20-1|TRBJ1-2
CKSGHSPLYGYTF
>TRBV24-1|TRBJ2-5
CATSDQRTEVQETQYF
>TRBV20-1|TRBJ2-7
CSARDVGGVSLEQYF
>TRBV5-1|TRBJ2-2
CASSRVLANTGELFF
>TRBV12-3/TRBV12-4|TRBJ1-2
CASSQGRDGYTF
>TRBV2|TRBJ1-5
CASSPGQGQMIQPQHF
>TRBV10-3|TRBJ1-1
CAISDSLGLNTEAFF
>TRBV6-2/TRBV6-3|TRBJ2-7
CASKRGQGASYEQYF
>TRBV6-2/TRBV6-3|TRBJ1-2
CASSLDSYSYGYTF
>TRBV20-1|TRBJ2-7
CSARGPGRTLYEQYF
>TRBV6-1|TRBJ1-4
CASSHRGEKLFF
>TRBV24-1|TRBJ2-4
CATSDATLGQQNIQYF
>TRBV12-3/TRBV12-4|TRBJ2-7
CASSSLEGVREQYF
>TRBV7-8|TRBJ1-5
CASSPYTQVPLGNQPQHF
>TRBV24-1|TRBJ2-1
CATSTGQGSYEQFF
>TRBV11-1|TRBJ1-1
CASSLQGNANTEAFF
>TRBV5-1|TRBJ2-7
CASSTQGGYEQYF
>TRBV5-1|TRBJ2-7
CASTRGGKDEQYF
>TRBV18|TRBJ2-3
CASSPTLSGGFSTDTQYF
>TRBV19|TRBJ2-5
CASSIFGDLTYQETQYF
>TRBV4-1|TRBJ1-2
CASSLTPGQGLSNYGYTF
>TRBV18|TRBJ2-3
CASSQDVNTQYF
>TRBV18|TRBJ1-5
CASSPRTDSNQPQHF
>TRBV2|TRBJ2-5
CASRAPLGETQYF
>TRBV7-2|TRBJ2-3
CASSPRGLWIGGSTDTQYF
>TRBV5-1|TRBJ2-7
CASSLGLAGVVEQYF
>TRBV18|TRBJ2-1
CASGQDRDNEQFF
>TRBV28|TRBJ1-5
CASSSPGQGSQPQHF
>TRBV5-1|TRBJ2-5
CASSLGLAGGSFGKTQYF
>TRBV28|TRBJ1-3
CASSSLTRERGNTIYF
>TRBV7-2|TRBJ1-2
CASRNRGVDGYTF
>TRBV27|TRBJ2-1
CASSRPDSYNEQFF
>TRBV19|TRBJ1-2
CASRQANDPYGYTF
>TRBV7-2|TRBJ2-5
CASSLGLAGGKGTQYF
>TRBV24-1|TRBJ2-1
CATAGGSGGAYNEQFF
>TRBV19|.
CASSIRTGRETQYF
>TRBV15|TRBJ1-3
CATSRDPGRGNTIYF
>TRBV28|TRBJ2-3
CASSLFGGGRQILTDTQYF
>TRBV6-5|TRBJ1-4
CASSYESTGGEKLFF
>TRBV19|TRBJ1-1
CASTTGGSTNTEAFF
>TRBV25-1|TRBJ1-4
CASNSPKRPELGEKLFF
>TRBV5-1|TRBJ2-2
CASSLDLTNTGELFF
>TRBV5-1|TRBJ1-1
CASSLFGMNTEAFF
>TRBV7-3|TRBJ1-1
CASSRSLAGKAFF
>TRBV6-1|TRBJ2-5
CASRSGGAEETQYF